The source of this TCR beta chain is a study of control samples from healthy donors and cancer patients. This clone was recorded only once. Assay: immunoSEQ multiplex PCR; the TCRdb copy retains only in-frame clones and omits some. The profile covers about 77,000 clones, with 92% appearing a single time and around 6% taken by the ten largest. The length of the CDR3 is 14 residues. The germline V gene has CDR1 SEHNR and CDR2 FQNEAQ (reference sequence). V was shortened by 0 bases and J by 0 bases, with 4 bases between the two germline ends. The clonotype was recovered from an older woman in good health. Sample: blood. The J gene is TRBJ2-3, the V gene TRBV7-9; no definite D call. This CDR3 is CASSLAVSTDTQYF. The CDR3 coding sequence is TGTGCCAGCAGCTTAGCCGTCAGCACAGATACGCAGTATTTT.